The present T cell receptor (beta chain) was sequenced within a study of blood T cell repertoires in COVID-19. Study at large: COVID-19 samples from acute and convalescent phases originated in the United States, Italy and Spain.

Seattle patients were enrolled while actively infected and followed longitudinally. Only in-frame clones appear in the TCRdb table, and some are missing; sequencing was by immunoSEQ multiplex PCR. The sample lists around 370,000 clones, about nine tenths occurring once. The CDR3 extends over 14 amino acids. The trim removed 3 bases at V and 2 bases at J, leaving 3 bases unmatched. Germline V lookup: CDR1 SGDLS, CDR2 YYNGEE. The chain couples TRBV9 to TRBJ2-7, with 9 bases aligning to TRBD1. The material sequenced was peripheral blood. This clonotype was sampled from a woman in her forties or fifties with COVID-19, enrolled during active disease. The CDR3 nucleotides read TGTGCCAGCAGCGAGGACAGGGGCGCCTACGAGCAGTACTTC. Residues: CASSEDRGAYEQYF.